The 26 T cell receptor beta chains below were found in one sample sequenced in a study of shared clonotypes between healthy human individuals. Profiling relied on immunoSEQ multiplex PCR, and the TCRdb table lists in-frame clones only, not all of them. Among roughly 2 million clones listed, about 95% were seen once. Terminally differentiated effector memory CD45RA+ cells were excluded from the naive CD8 cells, which were CD45RO-negative and positively selected for CCR7. Material for sequencing was naive CD8+ T cells sorted from blood. The receptors come from a man aged 18 to 29 in good health.

The chain joins TRBV6-5 to TRBJ1-6; the D gene is possibly TRBD1 (5 bases). Germline loops: CDR1 MNHEY, CDR2 SVGAGI. V was clipped by 2 bases and J by 6 bases, with 14 bases between them. This CDR3 is built from 16 residues. The CDR3 loop reads CASSYARSGGNSPLHF. The CDR3 DNA sequence: TGTGCCAGCAGTTACGCACGCTCCGGGGGTAATTCACCCCTCCACTTT.

This clone was counted once. CDR3 loop: CASSTDYLYGYTF. CDR3 nucleotides: TGTGCCAGCAGTACGGACTACCTCTATGGCTACACCTTC. The rearrangement joins TRBV6-5 to TRBJ1-2; D is unclear. Trimming shortened V by 5 bases and J by 4 bases, and 11 bases separated the two germline ends. Germline assignment: CDR1 MNHEY and CDR2 SVGAGI. The CDR3 extends over 13 amino acids.

The rearrangement links TRBV2 to TRBJ1-6; D remains unclear. The CDR3 is 17 residues long. In germline, CDR1 is SNHLY, CDR2 FYNNEI. V dropped 5 bases and J dropped 3 bases, with 17 bases sitting between them. This chain's CDR3 is CASSIGTAEFYNSPLHF. The CDR3 DNA sequence: TGTGCCAGCAGTATAGGTACAGCTGAATTCTATAATTCACCCCTCCACTTT. The variable domain in full, completed from reference TRBV2 and TRBJ1-6, reads EPEVTQTPSHQVTQMGQEVILRCVPISNHLYFYWYRQILGQKVEFLVSFYNNEISEKSEIFDDQFSVERPDGSNFTLKIRSTKLEDSAMYFCASSIGTAEFYNSPLHFGNGTRLTVT.

The CDR3: CASRDLSSYEQYF. The CDR3 DNA follows: TGCGCCAGCAGGGACTTAAGCTCCTACGAGCAGTACTTC. This sequence joins TRBV4-1 and TRBJ2-7; D perhaps matches TRBD2 (5 bases). The CDR3 sequence is 13 residues long. Deletions cut 6 bases from V and 0 bases from J, with 9 bases between. Germline V CDR1 and CDR2: MGHRA, YSYEKL.

This chain uses TRBV5-5 with TRBJ2-2; D call uncertain. Germline-derived CDR1 and CDR2 are SGHKS and YYEKEE (reference sequence). V lost 4 bases to trimming and J lost 0 bases, with 13 bases between them. The CDR3 spans 16 residues. The CDR3 DNA is TGTGCCAGCAGCCCGTCTGAGTTAGCGAACACCGGGGAGCTGTTTTTT. Translation gives CASSPSELANTGELFF.

The V gene is TRBV6-5, the J gene TRBJ2-7, with D possibly matching TRBD1 (6 bases). The CDR3 has 15 residues. V gave up 2 bases and J gave up 4 bases, with 15 bases separating them. Germline CDR1 MNHEY, CDR2 SVGAGI. The CDR3 sequence: CASSYGQGIGYEQYF. Here the CDR3 DNA reads TGTGCCAGCAGTTACGGGCAGGGGATCGGGTACGAGCAGTACTTC.

The chain links TRBV7-6 to TRBJ1-1; weak D call: TRBD1 (6 bases). The CDR3 extends over 18 amino acids. The V end lost 1 base, the J end lost 1 base, and 19 bases lay between the germline ends. In germline, CDR1 is SGHVS, CDR2 FNYEAQ. This CDR3 is CASSLVGGWAEENTEAFF. As DNA, the CDR3 is TGTGCCAGCAGCTTAGTAGGGGGTTGGGCTGAGGAGAACACTGAAGCTTTCTTT. The full variable domain, with the rest looked up from reference TRBV7-6 and TRBJ1-1, is GAGVSQSPRYKVTKRGQDVALRCDPISGHVSLYWYRQALGQGPEFLTYFNYEAQQDKSGLPNDRFSAERPEGSISTLTIQRTEQRDSAMYRCASSLVGGWAEENTEAFFGQGTRLTVV.

In regard to this clone: At the DNA level, this CDR3 is encoded by other sequences in the same sample as well. This chain links TRBV9 with TRBJ2-7; perhaps D is TRBD1 or TRBD2 (5 bases each). The CDR3 contains 15 residues. V was pared by 3 bases and J by 3 bases, with 16 bases between. Germline V gene lookup returns CDR1 SGDLS and CDR2 YYNGEE. The CDR3 nucleotides are TGTGCCAGCAGCGCTGGTGGGCAGGGAGACTACGAGCAGTACTTC. Translated, it gives CASSAGGQGDYEQYF.

The genes are TRBV29-1 and TRBJ1-2; no firm D call. This CDR3 contains 13 residues. Germline-derived CDR1 and CDR2 are SQVTM and ANQGSEA. V lost 5 bases and J 3 bases, leaving 13 bases between the germline ends. The CDR3 spells CSVFAGDYYGYTF. The CDR3 coding sequence is TGCAGCGTTTTTGCAGGAGACTACTATGGCTACACCTTC.

J is TRBJ2-1 and V is TRBV11-2, with TRBD2 matching over 9 bases. The CDR3 consists of 18 residues. The germline gives CDR1 SGHAT, CDR2 FQNNGV. V lost 5 bases and J lost 1; bases outside the gene matches: 12. CDR3 sequence reads: CASSPLTSGGPSYNEQFF. CDR3 nucleotides: TGTGCCAGCAGCCCCCTGACTAGCGGAGGGCCTTCCTACAATGAGCAGTTCTTC.

About this clone: The same CDR3 arises from other DNA sequences in this sample as well. The chain has TRBV4-1 and TRBJ2-7; possibly TRBD1 or TRBD2 for D (5 bases each). This CDR3 is built from 13 residues. The V gene's germline CDR1 is MGHRA and CDR2 YSYEKL. V lost 1 base to trimming and J lost 4 bases, with 8 bases between them. CDR3 nucleotide sequence: TGCGCCAGCAGCCAAGTGGGGGATTACGAGCAGTACTTC. Protein product: CASSQVGDYEQYF.

The V call is TRBV6-7, the J call TRBJ2-5; D is uncertain. TRBV6-7 is known as an ORF, though its function is uncertain. The V gene lost 2 bases and the J gene lost 5 bases, with 24 bases spanning the gap. The CDR3 has 18 amino acids. The CDR3 bases are TGTGCCAGCAGTTACCCACTGGAGCCTTTTTCATTTAGGGAGACCCAGTACTTC. Its translation is CASSYPLEPFSFRETQYF.

Only a few counts were recorded for this clone. The chain employs TRBV25-1 and TRBJ2-7, with D perhaps TRBD1 (6 bases). Germline-derived CDR1 and CDR2 are MGHDK and SYGVNS. V gave up 4 bases and J gave up 3 bases, with 7 bases separating them. This CDR3 has 12 amino acids. CDR3 sequence (DNA): TGTGCCAGCAGTGGCAGGGGCTACGAGCAGTACTTC. Residues: CASSGRGYEQYF.

The chain carries TRBV5-4 and TRBJ2-2; 7 bases match TRBD2. Germline lookup yields CDR1 SGHNT and CDR2 YYREEE (reference sequence). This CDR3 is built from 16 residues. Trimming at V came to 3 bases and at J to 2 bases, leaving 7 bases not matched to a gene. CDR3 bases: TGTGCCAGCAGCTACCCCGGGACTATCAACACCGGGGAGCTGTTTTTT. The encoded protein is CASSYPGTINTGELFF.

The chain has TRBV11-2 and TRBJ2-5, with TRBD2 identical over 9 bases. The CDR3 spans 15 residues. Germline values: CDR1 SGHAT, CDR2 FQNNGV. V lost 5 bases, J lost 2 bases, and 6 bases stayed unmatched. The CDR3 region is CASSLGTSRQETQYF. The CDR3, as DNA: TGTGCCAGCAGCCTAGGGACTAGCAGACAAGAGACCCAGTACTTC.

The V call is TRBV4-1, the J call TRBJ2-7; 9 nucleotides agree with TRBD1. The junction had 12 bases not matched to a gene; V was cut back by 4 bases and J by 2 bases. CDR3 size: 17 residues. Germline CDR1 and CDR2: MGHRA and YSYEKL. The CDR3 protein is CASSRKGGTGTTYEQYF. DNA of the CDR3: TGCGCCAGCAGCCGCAAGGGGGGGACAGGGACGACCTACGAGCAGTACTTC.

The chain carries TRBV7-6 and TRBJ2-5; D call uncertain. Germline assignment: CDR1 SGHVS and CDR2 FNYEAQ. Deletions cut 1 base from V and 10 bases from J, with 19 bases between. The CDR3 totals 15 residues. CDR3 nucleotide sequence: TGTGCCAGCAGCTTAGAACTAAGGACCTTTGATTTCCAGTACTTC. It encodes CASSLELRTFDFQYF. Together with reference TRBV7-6 and TRBJ2-5, the CDR3 gives the full variable domain: GAGVSQSPRYKVTKRGQDVALRCDPISGHVSLYWYRQALGQGPEFLTYFNYEAQQDKSGLPNDRFSAERPEGSISTLTIQRTEQRDSAMYRCASSLELRTFDFQYFGPGTRLLVL.

To note about this clone: The DNA is left out, because the CDR3 cannot be placed on it with certainty; the CDR3 is given as TCRdb lists it. The chain links TRBV4-3 to TRBJ2-1; TRBD1 is taken as the D call from the table, unchecked against the DNA. The germline gives CDR1 LGHNA, CDR2 YSLEER. The CDR3 is 13 residues long, ends included. CDR3 loop: CASSQEWGTGAFF.

The V call is TRBV5-6, the J call TRBJ2-7, with 7 bases identical to TRBD2. With V trimmed by 2 bases and J by 0 bases, 8 bases remained unmatched. In germline, CDR1 is SGHDT, CDR2 YYEEEE. The CDR3 runs 16 residues. The CDR3 DNA sequence: TGTGCCAGCAGCTTCCGGGGAGCGGGACTCTCCTACGAGCAGTACTTC. It translates to CASSFRGAGLSYEQYF.

The chain combines TRBV2 with TRBJ2-7, with D possibly being TRBD1 (6 bases). Trimming shortened V by 7 bases and J by 0 bases, and 16 bases separated the two germline ends. Looked up from germline, CDR1 is SNHLY and CDR2 is FYNNEI. The CDR3 runs 15 residues. The CDR3 nucleotides read TGTGCCAGCATTTCGGCAGGGGCTAACTCCTACGAGCAGTACTTC. As protein: CASISAGANSYEQYF. The variable domain in full, with the rest retrieved from reference TRBV2 and TRBJ2-7, is EPEVTQTPSHQVTQMGQEVILRCVPISNHLYFYWYRQILGQKVEFLVSFYNNEISEKSEIFDDQFSVERPDGSNFTLKIRSTKLEDSAMYFCASISAGANSYEQYFGPGTRLTVT.

V usage is TRBV11-2 and J usage is TRBJ2-5, with 10 bases aligning to TRBD2. V lost 5 bases to trimming and J lost 0 bases; unmatched junction nucleotides: 9. This CDR3 region has 17 residues. In germline, CDR1 is SGHAT, CDR2 FQNNGV. DNA of the CDR3: TGTGCCAGCAGCGTATCACCGGGACTAGCGTACCAAGAGACCCAGTACTTC. Amino acids: CASSVSPGLAYQETQYF.

The table lists this clone with a count of one. The chain is built from TRBV7-9 and TRBJ1-5; no definite D call. The ends were cut back, 2 bases at V and 0 bases at J, with 5 bases in the middle. CDR1 is SEHNR and CDR2 is FQNEAQ in the germline V gene (reference sequence). The CDR3 sequence is 14 residues long. The CDR3 loop is CASSLPYSNQPQHF. For the CDR3, the DNA is TGTGCCAGCAGCTTACCCTATAGCAATCAGCCCCAGCATTTT.

The chain couples TRBV9 to TRBJ2-5, with D unclear. Germline CDR1 is SGDLS and CDR2 is YYNGEE. The CDR3 consists of 14 residues. The germline V and J ends were trimmed by 4 bases and 3 bases, with 13 bases remaining between them. CDR3 residues: CASSPSDPEETQYF. The CDR3 bases are TGTGCCAGCAGCCCCTCGGACCCAGAAGAGACCCAGTACTTC.

The V and J genes are TRBV5-1 and TRBJ2-1, with TRBD2 matching 7 bases. The CDR3 extends over 17 amino acids. Per germline, CDR1 SGHRS and CDR2 YFSETQ. V was clipped by 5 bases and J by 1 base; unmatched bases: 12. The CDR3 is CASRPPSSGYSYNEQFF. The CDR3 DNA follows: TGCGCCAGCAGACCTCCCTCTAGCGGATATTCCTACAATGAGCAGTTCTTC.

As to this clone: Other DNA sequences from this sample encode an identical CDR3 as well. The rearrangement links TRBV29-1 to TRBJ2-7; the D gene could be TRBD1 or TRBD2 (6 bases each). Trimming took off 5 bases at V and 4 bases at J, with 15 bases between the two ends. CDR1 is SQVTM, CDR2 ANQGSEA, per germline. CDR3 length: 13 residues. In nucleotides, the CDR3 is TGCAGCGTTAGTTCCGGGGGCGGGTACGAGCAGTACTTC. The encoded protein is CSVSSGGGYEQYF.

CDR3: CASSDPGLAGGPGELFF. For the CDR3, the DNA is TGCGCCAGCAGTGACCCCGGACTAGCGGGAGGCCCCGGGGAGCTGTTTTTT. This sequence joins TRBV10-2 and TRBJ2-2, with TRBD2 matching 14 bases. Unmatched junction bases numbered 6, after V lost 3 bases and J lost 6 bases. This CDR3 spans 17 amino acids. Germline V CDR1 and CDR2: WSHSY, SAAADI.